The 12 T cell receptor beta chains listed next were all sequenced from one sample in a study of CD8 T cells in ankylosing spondylitis. TCRdb independently ran MiXCR on the 5' RACE reads; one entry per CDR3 protein. The sample has some 700,000 distinct CDR3 sequences; over 15% are singletons. Points from the study as a whole: Blood from ankylosing spondylitis patients appeared to carry a characteristic roughly eight-variant TCR beta motif.

What these receptors recognize is not known. The specimen sequenced was blood, either unsorted or a sorted T cell fraction (not recorded which). The receptor source for this set is a male donor with ankylosing spondylitis.

This clonotype was seen a few times. V usage is TRBV29-1 and J usage is TRBJ2-1, with 11 bases aligning to TRBD2. The J segment lost 0 bases and the V segment lost 2 bases, leaving 3 bases of the junction unmatched. Germline V gene data show CDR1 as SQVTM and CDR2 as ANQGSEA. This CDR3 spans 16 amino acids. CDR3 nucleotide sequence: TGCAGCGTTGAATTGGGGACTAGCGGCTCCTACAATGAGCAGTTCTTC. Translation: CSVELGTSGSYNEQFF.

This clonotype has only a few counts. The chain combines TRBV7-9 with TRBJ2-1; 7 nucleotides align to TRBD1. CDR1 is SEHNR, CDR2 FQNEAQ, per germline (reference sequence). After removal of 4 bases from V and 8 bases from J, the junction contained 11 bases not matched to a gene. The CDR3 runs to 15 residues. The CDR3 DNA is TGTGCCAGCAGCTACGACCTCGGACAGGTGGATGAGCAGTTCTTC. Translating it yields CASSYDLGQVDEQFF.

This sequence joins TRBV13 and TRBJ2-7; TRBD1 matches 10 bases. Trimming at V came to 4 bases and at J to 7 bases, leaving 10 bases not matched to a gene. CDR1 PRHDT and CDR2 FYEKMQ come from the germline V gene (reference sequence). CDR3 length: 15 amino acids. For the CDR3, the DNA is TGTGCCAGCAGCTCCGGGGACAGGGGTGTCTGGGAGCAGTACTTC. Translated, it gives CASSSGDRGVWEQYF.

The V and J genes are TRBV3-1 and TRBJ2-1; the D gene could be TRBD1 or TRBD2 (5 bases each). V dropped 0 bases and J dropped 5 bases, with 14 bases sitting between them. Germline assignment: CDR1 LGHDT and CDR2 YNNKEL (reference sequence). CDR3 length: 16 amino acids. CDR3 sequence: CASSQDRGAIDNEQFF. CDR3 DNA sequence: TGTGCCAGCAGCCAAGATCGGGGCGCAATCGACAATGAGCAGTTCTTC.

The chain uses TRBV4-1 and TRBJ2-7, with TRBD2 as a possible D gene (6 bases). CDR1 is MGHRA and CDR2 is YSYEKL in the germline V gene. Trimming removed 0 bases from V and 3 bases from J, with 12 bases in between. The CDR3 extends over 15 amino acids. As DNA, the CDR3 is TGCGCCAGCAGCCAAGAGGAGGGCCGGCTCTACGAGCAGTACTTC. Translated: CASSQEEGRLYEQYF.

The chain joins TRBV5-1 to TRBJ2-7; 14 bases match TRBD2. CDR1 SGHRS and CDR2 YFSETQ come from the germline V gene. This CDR3 has 15 residues. V lost 3 bases to trimming and J lost 9 bases; unmatched junction nucleotides: 8. The CDR3 loop reads CASSYGTSGSAGQYF. DNA of the CDR3: TGCGCCAGCAGCTACGGGACTAGCGGGAGTGCGGGGCAGTACTTC.

The chain couples TRBV7-9 to TRBJ2-1; 11 bases map to TRBD1. Per the germline V gene, CDR1 is SEHNR and CDR2 is FQNEAQ (reference sequence). The CDR3 extends over 14 amino acids. Trimming at V came to 6 bases and at J to 5 bases, leaving 3 bases not matched to a gene. The CDR3 coding sequence is TGTGCCAGCAGGCGGGGACAGGGGGACAATGAGCAGTTCTTC. Protein sequence: CASRRGQGDNEQFF.

This clonotype turned up a few times. The V gene is TRBV25-1, the J gene TRBJ2-1, with D unclear. Trimming took off 6 bases at V and 5 bases at J, with 14 bases between the two ends. Germline V gene data show CDR1 as MGHDK and CDR2 as SYGVNS. The length of the CDR3 is 14 residues. In nucleotides, the CDR3 is TGTGCCAGCAGCTCCATATCCAGTAACAATGAGCAGTTCTTC. It translates to CASSSISSNNEQFF.

This clonotype was seen more than once but under ten times. The chain employs TRBV12-3 or TRBV12-4 and TRBJ2-7, with D tentatively TRBD2 (5 bases). V lost 3 bases and J lost 6, with 6 bases in between. CDR3 length equals 11 residues. The CDR3 DNA follows: TGTGCCAGCAGTTTTGAGGGCGAGCAGTACTTC. Its protein product is CASSFEGEQYF.

This clonotype has just a few counts. The V gene is TRBV6-2 or TRBV6-3, the J gene TRBJ2-2; the match to TRBD2 covers 14 bases. This CDR3 spans 16 amino acids. With V trimmed by 5 bases and J by 8 bases, 7 bases remained unmatched. Germline loops: CDR1 MNHEY, CDR2 SVGEGT. The CDR3 protein is CASSGGLAGAEGELFF. The DNA of the CDR3 is TGTGCCAGCAGTGGGGGACTAGCGGGAGCCGAAGGGGAGCTGTTTTTT.

This clonotype was picked up a small number of times. The chain is built from TRBV20-1 and TRBJ1-5; D not resolved. The CDR3 spans 14 residues. V was trimmed by 3 bases and J by 0 bases, leaving 9 bases between them. CDR1 and CDR2 from the germline V gene are DFQATT and SNEGSKA (reference sequence). CDR3 sequence: CSASAENSNQPQHF. In DNA form, the CDR3 reads TGCAGTGCTAGTGCGGAGAATAGCAATCAGCCCCAGCATTTT.

The rearrangement uses TRBV28 and TRBJ2-7; 8 nucleotides agree with TRBD1. V shed 5 bases and J 7 bases; nucleotides not matched to a gene: 10. Germline V lookup: CDR1 MDHEN, CDR2 SYDVKM. The CDR3 consists of 14 residues. The CDR3 region is CASSPRGLVEEQYF. CDR3 DNA: TGTGCCAGCAGTCCCAGGGGGCTAGTAGAAGAGCAGTACTTC.